Shown below are 10 T cell receptor beta chains from a single sample sequenced in a study of regulatory T cells in long-lasting Graves disease. This sample's time point: persistent/refractory GD, antithyroid drugs over 5 years with positive TRAb. PBMC RNA was the source of the TCR library. Relying on iRepertoire HTBI primers and Arm-PCR of CDR3 regions, the team built TCR beta libraries. Using its own MiXCR run on the multiplex PCR reads, TCRdb lists one record per CDR3 protein. The top ten hold about a quarter of the sample, which has 420,000 or so distinct CDR3 sequences, about 25% seen once. The sample was peripheral blood mononuclear cells (PBMCs), taken when the disease was refractory, from a patient treated with antithyroid drugs. The receptors stem from a female donor with Graves disease.

Regarding this clonotype: A much larger clone sits a single nucleotide away, making a read error possible. The CDR3 end shows no conserved phenylalanine or tryptophan, and so a read error is likely. The rearrangement joins TRBV6-1 to TRBJ1-6; weak D call: TRBD1 (6 bases). CDR3 length equals 15 residues. V was shortened by 6 bases and J by 6 bases, with 15 bases between the two germline ends. Looked up from germline, CDR1 is MNHNS and CDR2 is SASEGT. CDR3 amino acids: CASSATGHINSPLHS. The CDR3 DNA follows: TGTGCCAGCAGCGCTACGGGACATATTAATTCACCCCTCCACTCT.

The V and J genes are TRBV15 and TRBJ1-1; 8 nucleotides agree with TRBD1. Germline V lookup: CDR1 LNHNV, CDR2 YYDKDF (reference sequence). V shed 3 bases and J 4 bases; nucleotides not matched to a gene: 7. This CDR3 is built from 15 residues. CDR3 residues: CATSRYQGAGTEAFF. CDR3 DNA: TGTGCCACCAGCAGGTATCAGGGGGCTGGCACTGAAGCTTTCTTT.

This clonotype was seen a few times. This sequence joins TRBV7-3 and TRBJ2-5, with 8 bases identical to TRBD2. With 2 bases clipped from V and 5 bases from J, the junction kept 7 bases outside the gene matches. Germline CDR1 reads SGHTA; CDR2 reads FQGTGA. The CDR3 contains 15 residues. The CDR3 loop reads CASSLLAGIGETQYF. As DNA, the CDR3 is TGTGCCAGCAGCTTATTAGCGGGGATCGGGGAGACCCAGTACTTC.

This clonotype has a single count. This chain joins TRBV10-2 and TRBJ2-7, with D possibly TRBD1 on 5 matching bases. Trimming pared 3 bases from V and 0 bases from J, leaving 9 bases between. The germline V gene has CDR1 WSHSY and CDR2 SAAADI. The CDR3 totals 14 residues. CDR3 residues: CASSDWGNSYEQYF. In nucleotides, the CDR3 is TGCGCCAGCAGTGATTGGGGCAACTCCTACGAGCAGTACTTC.

CDR3 residues: CASSLEDIPTGELFF. In nucleotides, the CDR3 is TGTGCCAGCAGCTTGGAAGACATCCCCACCGGGGAGCTGTTTTTT. The chain recombines TRBV11-2 with TRBJ2-2; D uncertain. The CDR3 loop spans 15 amino acids. Germline loops: CDR1 SGHAT, CDR2 FQNNGV. The V gene lost 3 bases and the J gene lost 4 bases, with 12 bases spanning the gap.

The sample holds many counts of this clonotype. This chain uses TRBV5-1 with TRBJ1-4; TRBD1 matches 8 bases. This CDR3 contains 15 residues. Germline V lookup: CDR1 SGHRS, CDR2 YFSETQ. The V gene end was trimmed by 0 bases and the J gene end by 7 bases; junction bases not matched to a gene: 5. The CDR3 DNA is TGCGCCAGCAGCTTGGATGGACAGGGACGTGAAAAACTGTTTTTT. Its translation is CASSLDGQGREKLFF.

The rearrangement uses TRBV28 and TRBJ2-6; 7 positions agree with TRBD1. The germline gives CDR1 MDHEN, CDR2 SYDVKM. The J segment lost 0 bases and the V segment lost 5 bases, leaving 10 bases of the junction unmatched. The CDR3 extends over 18 amino acids. This CDR3 is CASSPFGQVLSGANVLTF. The CDR3 DNA sequence: TGTGCCAGCAGTCCCTTCGGACAGGTACTCTCTGGGGCCAACGTCCTGACTTTC.

This clonotype turned up a few times. This chain connects TRBV20-1 to TRBJ2-7; D not certain. Germline lookup yields CDR1 DFQATT and CDR2 SNEGSKA (reference sequence). The CDR3 runs to 11 residues. Trimming took 2 bases from V and 5 from J, leaving 7 bases between them. As DNA, the CDR3 is TGCAGTGCTAGACTAGTGGACGAGCAGTACTTC. Translated, it gives CSARLVDEQYF.

In its sample, this clonotype was seen many times. The chain joins TRBV12-3 or TRBV12-4 to TRBJ1-2; D is possibly TRBD1 (6 bases). The CDR3 covers 14 residues. V lost 4 bases to trimming and J lost 7 bases, with 16 bases between them. This CDR3 is CASSSDRISGGYTF. Here the CDR3 DNA reads TGTGCCAGCAGTTCAGACAGGATTTCTGGTGGCTACACCTTC.

With regard to this clonotype: One end of the junction fails to match germline, which may point to a read error. The chain has TRBV12-3 or TRBV12-4 and TRBJ1-2; 7 positions match TRBD1. The CDR3 runs to 16 residues. This CDR3 reads CVSSYRQGGPRGGYTF. The CDR3 DNA reads as TGTGTCAGCAGTTACCGACAGGGTGGTCCTAGGGGTGGCTACACCTTC.